This T cell receptor (beta chain) was recovered during a study of human T cells and chemical hapten exposure. Whole-study findings and limits: Significantly greater numbers of large CDR3 similarity clusters came from expanded TCRs than from controls.

This clonotype was seen many times. Its specificity is not known. TCRdb passed the RACE reads through MiXCR, listing each CDR3 protein once. The profile shows 200,000 to 300,000 distinct CDR3 sequences, about 9% of them singletons. Time point noted: pre-sensitization, week 0. This sample's treatment: therapeutic diphenylcyclopropenone sensitization with weekly scalp DPC. The source was whole blood, collected in connection with sensitization to the hapten diphenylcyclopropenone (DPC). The source is a woman aged 40-49 years with alopecia areata. Some clones in this sample may be carry-over from other donors' samples.

The CDR3 sequence: CASRAPGNTIYF. The CDR3 bases are TGTGCCAGCAGGGCTCCTGGAAACACCATATATTTT. The chain joins TRBV28 to TRBJ1-3, with unresolved D. The CDR3 length is 12 residues. Germline V gene lookup returns CDR1 MDHEN and CDR2 SYDVKM. V lost 6 bases and J lost 2, with 5 bases in between. Using reference TRBV28 and TRBJ1-3 for the parts outside the CDR3, the full variable domain is DVKVTQSSRYLVKRTGEKVFLECVQDMDHENMFWYRQDPGLGLRLIYFSYDVKMKEKGDIPEGYSVSREKKERFSLILESASTNQTSMYLCASRAPGNTIYFGEGSWLTVV.